The 25 T cell receptor beta chains given below trace back to one sample, sequenced in a study of OX40 agonist ivuxolimab in advanced cancers. The method behind the library was the immunoSEQ multiplex PCR assay. TCRdb holds this immuneACCESS table with in-frame rearrangements only. Some clones are missing; in checked studies, unresolved V genes explain under half, and the rest has no known cause. In all, the sample holds about 59,000 clones, and 84% of those were seen once. The ten largest account for around 25% of the sample. Here the sequenced sample was CD4+ or CD8+ T cells sorted from blood, taken in a trial of the OX40 agonist ivuxolimab. All receptors come from an adult with an advanced solid tumor such as melanoma, head and neck, liver or kidney cancer.

The chain uses TRBV6-5 and TRBJ2-7; 8 bases line up with TRBD2. CDR3 length equals 14 residues. Germline V lookup: CDR1 MNHEY, CDR2 SVGAGI. The junction had 8 bases not matched to a gene; V was cut back by 4 bases and J by 6 bases. The DNA for the CDR3 is TGTGCCAGCAGTTCCCTAGGGGCGGGGGGCGAGCAGTACTTC. Translation gives CASSSLGAGGEQYF.

The rearrangement links TRBV5-1 to TRBJ1-1; the D is unclear. The CDR3 sequence is 13 residues long. The germline V gene has CDR1 SGHRS and CDR2 YFSETQ. V lost 2 bases and J 10 bases, leaving 15 bases between the germline ends. CDR3 coding DNA: TGCGCCAGCAGCTTACAAACCGGCGGAGGAGCTTTCTTT. Encoded protein: CASSLQTGGGAFF.

This chain connects TRBV6-1 to TRBJ2-7; D is unresolved. Germline values: CDR1 MNHNS, CDR2 SASEGT. V was clipped by 1 base and J by 7 bases, with 8 bases between them. CDR3 length: 12 residues. The CDR3 spells CASSEGRPEQYF. CDR3 coding DNA: TGTGCCAGCAGTGAAGGACGTCCGGAGCAGTACTTC.

The chain joins TRBV27 to TRBJ1-6; TRBD1 agrees at 7 bases. Per the germline V gene, CDR1 is MNHEY and CDR2 is SMNVEV (reference sequence). V was clipped by 4 bases and J by 8 bases; unmatched bases: 5. CDR3 length: 14 residues. CDR3 in DNA: TGTGCCAGCAGTTGGGACAGAAACTATTCACCCCTCCACTTT. It specifies CASSWDRNYSPLHF.

The CDR3, as DNA: TGCGCCAGCAGCACCCGGGGCACTAACAACGTCCTGACTTTC. Translating it yields CASSTRGTNNVLTF. The chain links TRBV5-1 to TRBJ2-6; D assignment may be TRBD1 or TRBD2 (5 bases each). Looked up from germline, CDR1 is SGHRS and CDR2 is YFSETQ. V was shortened by 4 bases and J by 9 bases, with 14 bases between the two germline ends. This CDR3 region has 14 residues.

The chain links TRBV6-1 to TRBJ2-2; D is tentatively TRBD1 or TRBD2 (5 bases each). Between the trimmed V and J ends, which lost 4 bases and 3 bases, there was a span of 12 bases. The CDR3 totals 15 residues. CDR1 and CDR2 from the germline V gene are MNHNS and SASEGT. Here the CDR3 reads CASSVGTEDTGELFF. The CDR3 DNA reads TGTGCCAGCAGTGTTGGGACGGAGGACACCGGGGAGCTGTTTTTT.

The J gene is TRBJ2-3, the V gene TRBV5-1; 9 bases match TRBD2. The CDR3 length is 14 residues. V trimming: 4 bases; J trimming: 6 bases; junction bases outside the gene matches: 6. The germline gives CDR1 SGHRS, CDR2 YFSETQ. As DNA, the CDR3 is TGCGCCAGCAGCCCCAGCGGGAGGTACGATACGCAGTATTTT. It translates to CASSPSGRYDTQYF.

The chain has TRBV5-1 and TRBJ1-1; a possible D gene is TRBD1 (6 bases). Trimming removed 1 base from V and 8 bases from J, with 12 bases in between. This CDR3 comprises 13 residues. Germline values: CDR1 SGHRS, CDR2 YFSETQ. CDR3 protein: CASSLKQGSEAFF. For the CDR3, the DNA is TGCGCCAGCAGCTTGAAGCAGGGGTCCGAAGCTTTCTTT.

This clone was counted a single time. The chain uses TRBV7-2 and TRBJ2-3, with TRBD1 matching 9 bases. This CDR3 spans 15 amino acids. Germline CDR1 SGHTA, CDR2 FQGNSA. V gave up 3 bases and J gave up 3 bases; unmatched junction bases: 4. As DNA, the CDR3 is TGTGCCAGCAGCTTTCGACAGGGGGTGACAGATACGCAGTATTTT. Translated: CASSFRQGVTDTQYF.

J is TRBJ2-2 and V is TRBV28; TRBD1 might be the D (5 bases). Germline assignment: CDR1 MDHEN and CDR2 SYDVKM. CDR3 length equals 17 residues. V lost 6 bases and J lost 5, with 22 bases in between. CDR3 region: CASSKDRTPLGTGELFF. In DNA, the CDR3 is TGTGCCAGCAGCAAAGATAGGACACCCTTAGGGACCGGGGAGCTGTTTTTT.

The chain couples TRBV7-6 to TRBJ2-1; D remains ambiguous. Germline V CDR1 and CDR2: SGHVS, FNYEAQ. The CDR3 sequence is 12 residues long. V lost 2 bases and J lost 1, with 0 bases in between. In DNA form, the CDR3 reads TGTGCCAGCAGCTTATCCTACAATGAGCAGTTCTTC. This translates into CASSLSYNEQFF.

V is TRBV4-1 and J is TRBJ1-1; D is possibly TRBD1 (5 bases). V lost 4 bases and J 1 base, leaving 16 bases between the germline ends. The CDR3 is 16 amino acids. Germline V gene lookup returns CDR1 MGHRA and CDR2 YSYEKL. The CDR3 DNA sequence: TGCGCCAGCAGCCGAGGATGGGACGTAGGGAACACTGAAGCTTTCTTT. Translation: CASSRGWDVGNTEAFF.

This clone was counted once. The chain combines TRBV4-1 with TRBJ2-2; D may be TRBD1 or TRBD2 (5 bases each). CDR1 and CDR2 from the germline V gene are MGHRA and YSYEKL. With 8 bases removed from V and 0 bases from J, the gap between germline ends came to 16 bases. CDR3 length: 16 residues. The CDR3 reads CASEAWGSANTGELFF. The CDR3 DNA is TGCGCCAGCGAAGCTTGGGGGAGCGCGAACACCGGGGAGCTGTTTTTT.

This clone has more than one count but fewer than ten. The chain has TRBV4-2 and TRBJ2-1, with 10 bases fitting TRBD2. CDR3 length: 15 residues. J was trimmed by 8 bases and V by 8 bases; bases with no gene match: 12. Germline V lookup: CDR1 LGHNA, CDR2 YNFKEQ. CDR3 coding DNA: TGTGCCAGCGGTTCGACTAGCGGGTCCTGGGATGAGCAGTTCTTC. This codes for CASGSTSGSWDEQFF.

The V gene is TRBV13, the J gene TRBJ2-1, with TRBD2 matching 9 bases. Germline V gene lookup returns CDR1 PRHDT and CDR2 FYEKMQ (reference sequence). Trimming took 3 bases from V and 10 from J; bases not matched to a gene: 10. The CDR3 contains 15 residues. The CDR3 sequence is CASSFLAGPWVEQFF. DNA for the CDR3: TGTGCCAGCAGCTTCCTAGCGGGACCCTGGGTAGAGCAGTTCTTC.

The chain has TRBV15 and TRBJ2-5, with TRBD1 as a possible D gene (6 bases). The J call may be wrong; the DNA end is better matched by TRBJ2-7. This CDR3 is built from 18 residues. Germline V lookup: CDR1 LNHNV, CDR2 YYDKDF (reference sequence). The CDR3 sequence is CATSRDGFDRPYLYEQYF. The DNA of the CDR3 is TGTGCCACCAGCAGAGATGGATTCGACAGGCCTTACCTCTACGAGCAGTACTTC.

This chain connects TRBV7-8 to TRBJ1-2; 9 bases line up with TRBD1. Germline V lookup: CDR1 SGHVS, CDR2 FQNEAQ. The CDR3 totals 15 residues. The V and J ends lost 4 bases and 2 bases, in that order; junction bases with no gene match: 5. Here the CDR3 reads CASSSRTGANYGYTF. The CDR3 DNA follows: TGTGCCAGCAGCTCCCGGACAGGGGCCAACTATGGCTACACCTTC.

The genes are TRBV11-1 and TRBJ2-5; 8 nucleotides agree with TRBD2. The J segment lost 4 bases and the V segment lost 0 bases, leaving 4 bases of the junction unmatched. The CDR3 consists of 15 residues. Germline V gene data show CDR1 as SGHAT and CDR2 as FQDESV (reference sequence). The CDR3 here is CASSLAGTRGETQYF. The CDR3 bases are TGTGCCAGCAGCTTAGCGGGGACTAGGGGAGAGACCCAGTACTTC.

V usage is TRBV30 and J usage is TRBJ2-1; maybe TRBD2 (5 bases). With 0 bases removed from V and 9 bases from J, the gap between germline ends came to 15 bases. CDR1 and CDR2 (germline): GTSNPN, SVGIG (reference sequence). The CDR3 consists of 14 residues. CDR3 bases: TGTGCCTGGAGTGTGGAGTCCCCCCGGGGTGAGCAGTTCTTC. As protein: CAWSVESPRGEQFF. Based on the CDR3 plus reference TRBV30 and TRBJ2-1, the full variable domain is SQTIHQWPATLVQPVGSPLSLECTVEGTSNPNLYWYRQAAGRGLQLLFYSVGIGQISSEVPQNLSASRPQDRQFILSSKKLLLSDSGFYLCAWSVESPRGEQFFGPGTRLTVL.

The V and J genes are TRBV2 and TRBJ2-1; 9 nucleotides align to TRBD1. The V gene's germline CDR1 is SNHLY and CDR2 FYNNEI. The CDR3 consists of 15 residues. V gave up 1 base and J gave up 2 bases; unmatched junction bases: 0. In DNA form, the CDR3 reads TGTGCCAGCAGTGAAGGGACAGGGGCCTACAATGAGCAGTTCTTC. It codes for CASSEGTGAYNEQFF. Full variable domain (outside the CDR3, taken from reference TRBV2 and TRBJ2-1): EPEVTQTPSHQVTQMGQEVILRCVPISNHLYFYWYRQILGQKVEFLVSFYNNEISEKSEIFDDQFSVERPDGSNFTLKIRSTKLEDSAMYFCASSEGTGAYNEQFFGPGTRLTVL.

The genes are TRBV15 and TRBJ2-2; 9 positions agree with TRBD2. The CDR3 extends over 17 amino acids. Trimming at V came to 0 bases and at J to 4 bases, leaving 6 bases not matched to a gene. Germline values: CDR1 LNHNV, CDR2 YYDKDF (reference sequence). CDR3 nucleotides: TGTGCCACCAGCAGAGATTTCAGGACTAGCGTCACCGGGGAGCTGTTTTTT. Translated: CATSRDFRTSVTGELFF.

The rearrangement joins TRBV28 to TRBJ1-2; D is perhaps TRBD1 (5 bases). Per germline, CDR1 MDHEN and CDR2 SYDVKM. Trimming took off 5 bases at V and 8 bases at J, with 15 bases between the two ends. There are 13 residues in the CDR3. CDR3 DNA: TGTGCCAGCAGTCTACCGGGGCCGGGGGGCTACACCTTC. It is translated as CASSLPGPGGYTF.

This chain connects TRBV7-2 to TRBJ2-7, with D perhaps TRBD1 (5 bases). Trimming took off 2 bases at V and 4 bases at J, with 9 bases between the two ends. The germline gives CDR1 SGHTA, CDR2 FQGNSA. The CDR3 is 13 amino acids. The CDR3 sequence is CASSLNQGYEQYF. CDR3 nucleotides: TGTGCCAGCAGCTTAAATCAGGGTTACGAGCAGTACTTC.

V and J are TRBV4-1 and TRBJ2-2, with 12 nucleotides matching TRBD2. J was trimmed by 3 bases and V by 2 bases; bases with no gene match: 7. Germline CDR1 MGHRA, CDR2 YSYEKL. The CDR3 is 18 amino acids. The CDR3 bases are TGCGCCAGCAGCCAACTTCTAGCGGGAGGGCTTGACACCGGGGAGCTGTTTTTT. Protein product: CASSQLLAGGLDTGELFF.

V and J are TRBV6-5 and TRBJ1-5; D might be TRBD1 (5 bases). This CDR3 region has 15 residues. Germline V lookup: CDR1 MNHEY, CDR2 SVGAGI. The ends were cut back, 5 bases at V and 2 bases at J, with 13 bases in the middle. DNA for the CDR3: TGTGCCAGCAGTCAGACCGGAGGGGGCAATCAGCCCCAGCATTTT. It yields the protein CASSQTGGGNQPQHF.